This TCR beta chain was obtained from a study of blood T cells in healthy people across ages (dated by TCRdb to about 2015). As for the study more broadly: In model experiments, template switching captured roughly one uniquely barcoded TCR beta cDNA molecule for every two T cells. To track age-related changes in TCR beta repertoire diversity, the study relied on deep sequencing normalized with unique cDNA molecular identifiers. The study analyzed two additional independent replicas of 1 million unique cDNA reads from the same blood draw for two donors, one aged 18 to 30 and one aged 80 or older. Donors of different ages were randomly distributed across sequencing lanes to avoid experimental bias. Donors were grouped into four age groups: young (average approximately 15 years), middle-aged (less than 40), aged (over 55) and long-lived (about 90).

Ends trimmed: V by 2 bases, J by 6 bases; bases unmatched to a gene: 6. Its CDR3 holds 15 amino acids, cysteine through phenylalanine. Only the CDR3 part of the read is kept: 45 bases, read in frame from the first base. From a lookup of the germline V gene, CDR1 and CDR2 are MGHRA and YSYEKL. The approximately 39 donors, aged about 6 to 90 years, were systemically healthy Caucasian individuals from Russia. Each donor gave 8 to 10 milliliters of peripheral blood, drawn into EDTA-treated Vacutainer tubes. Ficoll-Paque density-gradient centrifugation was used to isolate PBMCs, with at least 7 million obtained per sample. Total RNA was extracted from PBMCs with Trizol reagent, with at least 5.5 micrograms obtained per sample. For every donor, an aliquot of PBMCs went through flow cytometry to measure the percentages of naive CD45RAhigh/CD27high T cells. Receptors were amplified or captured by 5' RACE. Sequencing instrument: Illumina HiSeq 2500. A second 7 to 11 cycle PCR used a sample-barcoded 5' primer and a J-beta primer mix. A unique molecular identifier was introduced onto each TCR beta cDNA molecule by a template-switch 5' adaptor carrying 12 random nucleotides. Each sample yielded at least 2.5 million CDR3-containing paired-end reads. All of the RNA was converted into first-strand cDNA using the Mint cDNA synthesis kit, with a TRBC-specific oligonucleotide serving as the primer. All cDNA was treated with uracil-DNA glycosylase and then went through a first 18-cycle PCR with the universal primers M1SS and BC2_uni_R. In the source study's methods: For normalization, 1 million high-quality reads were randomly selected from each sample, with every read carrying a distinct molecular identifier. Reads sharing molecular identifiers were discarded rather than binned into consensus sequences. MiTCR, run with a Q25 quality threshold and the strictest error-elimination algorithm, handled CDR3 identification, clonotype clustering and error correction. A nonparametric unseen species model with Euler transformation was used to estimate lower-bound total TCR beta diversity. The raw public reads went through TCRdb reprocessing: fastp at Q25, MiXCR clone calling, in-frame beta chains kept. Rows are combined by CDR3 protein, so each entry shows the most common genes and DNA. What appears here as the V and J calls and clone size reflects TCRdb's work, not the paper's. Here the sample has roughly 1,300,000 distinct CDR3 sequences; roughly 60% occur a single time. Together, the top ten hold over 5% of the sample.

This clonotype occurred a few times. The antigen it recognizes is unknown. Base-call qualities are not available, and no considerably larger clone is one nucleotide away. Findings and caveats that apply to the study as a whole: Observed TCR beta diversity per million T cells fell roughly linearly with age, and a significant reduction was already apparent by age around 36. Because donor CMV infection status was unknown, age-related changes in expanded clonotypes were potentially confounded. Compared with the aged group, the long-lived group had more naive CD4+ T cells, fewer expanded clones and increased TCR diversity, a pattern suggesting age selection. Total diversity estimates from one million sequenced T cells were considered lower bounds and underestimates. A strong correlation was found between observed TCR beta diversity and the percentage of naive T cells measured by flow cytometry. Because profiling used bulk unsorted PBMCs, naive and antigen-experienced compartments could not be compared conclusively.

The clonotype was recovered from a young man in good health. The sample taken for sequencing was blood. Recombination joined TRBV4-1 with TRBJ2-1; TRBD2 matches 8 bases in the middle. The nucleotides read TGCGCCAGCAGCCAAAGGGAGCGGGGGCCCAATGAGCAGTTCTTC. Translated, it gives CASSQRERGPNEQFF.